The entry below gives a single T cell receptor (beta chain) sequence along with its context. The antigen it binds to is not known. No base quality information exists; no much larger clone differs at one position. This sample stems from a study of blood T cell repertoires in COVID-19 (dated by TCRdb to 2019 to 2021). Notes on the research overall: Samples covering the acute and convalescent phases of COVID-19 were provided by collaborators in the United States, Italy and Spain. Where available, HLA class I and class II types were obtained from metadata supplied by the sample provider rather than from assay-based typing. The material from the prospective study consisted of cDNA or gDNA derived from T cells, B-cell-depleted T cells, or PBMCs. A freely available public database, intended as a resource for researchers studying the immune response to SARS-CoV-2, is where the repertoires were released. Sample metadata almost always included a de-identified subject ID, COVID-19 status, age in years and sex. Subjects who had been exposed to COVID-19, were actively infected with it, or had recovered from it provided the deeply sampled blood TCRbeta repertoires that made up the dataset. The samples were drawn from the first 160 participants of the ongoing ImmuneRACE study and from 1,254 subjects provided by 6 global collaborators. What the work shows at the level of the full study, not this receptor alone: How much clinical and demographic metadata was included differed by source and by participant, and the metadata was provided uncurated.

TCRbeta CDR3 regions were amplified from genomic DNA by means of the immunoSEQ Assay, a bias-controlled multiplex PCR. The authors' pipeline ran thus. Within the assay, amplification of reference gene primers was used to estimate how many nucleated cells each sample contained. Sequence reads were collapsed and filtered to measure the absolute abundance of every unique TCRbeta CDR3 rearrangement. Productive Simpson clonality was computed per sample as the square root of Simpson's diversity index over productive rearrangements. The source is immuneACCESS, and TCRdb retained only in-frame sequences with V and J called. Part of the clones is not carried over; for the studies checked, unresolved V genes explain less than half of this, and the remainder is unexplained. The V and J calls and the clone size are those of that table, but D and trimming were determined from the DNA. Counted in this sample were about 54,000 clones; around 87% of them appeared once. Approximately 7.8% of the sample is held by the ten biggest clonotypes.

The CDR3 sequence holds 15 residues, the cysteine and phenylalanine included. Kept here is only the CDR3 DNA, which spans 45 bases and is read in frame from base 1. Taken from the germline V gene, the CDR1 and CDR2 loops are SGHTA and FQGNSA. Unmatched junction bases come to 13, with V trimmed by 8 bases and J by 7 bases. Whole blood was collected in K2EDTA tubes by collaborating institutions according to the institutions' own protocols. For TCRbeta analysis, collaborators shipped samples as frozen whole blood, isolated PBMCs, or DNA extracted from either of those sample types. Here the chain combines TRBV7-2 and TRBJ1-1, and 10 bases in between align with TRBD1. The TCR comes from a man aged 45-65 years with active COVID-19. The source material was peripheral blood. The CDR3 region reads CASRLLDRGEIEAFF. DNA sequence: TGTGCCAGCCGCCTGCTGGACAGGGGGGAGATTGAAGCTTTCTTT.